This TCR beta chain derives from a study of blood T cell repertoires in COVID-19. Method: immunoSEQ multiplex PCR; TCRdb's copy keeps in-frame clones and lacks some. The sample has 150,000 to 200,000 clones, 80% to 90% seen once. The CDR3 runs to 15 residues. V was trimmed by 4 bases and J by 1 base, leaving 15 bases between them. CDR1 is SGHRS and CDR2 is YFSETQ in the germline V gene. This clone has only a few counts. The source of this sequence is a woman in her sixties or seventies with COVID-19, enrolled during active disease. Sequencing was performed on peripheral blood. The rearrangement uses TRBV5-1 and TRBJ2-7; D might be TRBD1 (6 bases). CDR3 DNA sequence: TGCGCCAGCAGCCCAGAGCCAGGGGCGTCCTACGAGCAGTACTTC. Translation gives CASSPEPGASYEQYF.